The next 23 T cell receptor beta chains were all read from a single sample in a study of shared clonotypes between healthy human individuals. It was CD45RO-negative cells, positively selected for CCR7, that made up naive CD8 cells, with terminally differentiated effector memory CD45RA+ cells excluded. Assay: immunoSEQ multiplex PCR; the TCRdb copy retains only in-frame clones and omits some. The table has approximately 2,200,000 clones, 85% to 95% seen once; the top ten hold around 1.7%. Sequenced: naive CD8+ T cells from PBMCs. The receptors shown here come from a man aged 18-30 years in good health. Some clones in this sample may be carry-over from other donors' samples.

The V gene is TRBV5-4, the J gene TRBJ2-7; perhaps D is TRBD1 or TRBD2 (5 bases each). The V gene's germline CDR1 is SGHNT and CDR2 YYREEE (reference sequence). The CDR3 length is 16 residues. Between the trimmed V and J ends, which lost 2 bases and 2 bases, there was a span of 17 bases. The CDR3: CASSFLTGTPTYEQYF. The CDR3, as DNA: TGTGCCAGCAGCTTCCTTACCGGGACGCCCACCTACGAGCAGTACTTC.

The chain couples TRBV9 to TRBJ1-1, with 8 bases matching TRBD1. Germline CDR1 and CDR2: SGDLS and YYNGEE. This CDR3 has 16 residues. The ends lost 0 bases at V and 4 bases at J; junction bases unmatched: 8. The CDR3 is CASSVGRTGSSTEAFF. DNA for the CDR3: TGTGCCAGCAGCGTAGGGCGGACAGGGTCATCCACTGAAGCTTTCTTT.

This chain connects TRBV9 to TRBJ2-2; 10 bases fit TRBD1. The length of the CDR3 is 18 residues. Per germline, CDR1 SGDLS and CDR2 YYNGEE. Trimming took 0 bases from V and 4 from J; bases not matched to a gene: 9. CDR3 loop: CASSVAHYGTGVTGELFF. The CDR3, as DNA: TGTGCCAGCAGCGTAGCCCACTACGGGACAGGGGTCACCGGGGAGCTGTTTTTT.

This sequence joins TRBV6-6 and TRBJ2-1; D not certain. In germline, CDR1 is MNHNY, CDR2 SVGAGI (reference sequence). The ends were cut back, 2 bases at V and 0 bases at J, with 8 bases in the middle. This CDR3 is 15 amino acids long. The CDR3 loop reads CASSYMLSSYNEQFF. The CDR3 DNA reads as TGTGCCAGCAGTTACATGCTGAGCTCCTACAATGAGCAGTTCTTC.

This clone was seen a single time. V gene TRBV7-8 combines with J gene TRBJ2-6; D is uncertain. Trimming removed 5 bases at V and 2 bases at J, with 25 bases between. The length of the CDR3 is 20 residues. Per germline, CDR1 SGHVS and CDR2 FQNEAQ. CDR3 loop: CASSIGYELAPIPGANVLTF. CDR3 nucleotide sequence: TGTGCCAGCAGCATAGGTTATGAGTTGGCCCCCATACCTGGGGCCAACGTCCTGACTTTC.

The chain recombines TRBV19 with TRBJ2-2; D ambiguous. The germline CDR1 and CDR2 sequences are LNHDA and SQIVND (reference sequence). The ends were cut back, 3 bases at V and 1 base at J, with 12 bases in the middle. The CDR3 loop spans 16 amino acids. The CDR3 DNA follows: TGTGCCAGTAGTATTCTCGCGTATGTGAACACCGGGGAGCTGTTTTTT. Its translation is CASSILAYVNTGELFF.

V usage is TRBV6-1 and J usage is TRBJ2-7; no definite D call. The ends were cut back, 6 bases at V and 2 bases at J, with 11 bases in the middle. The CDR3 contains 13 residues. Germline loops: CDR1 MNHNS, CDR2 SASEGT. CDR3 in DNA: TGTGCCAGCAGCCACCCTCCCCCCTACGAGCAGTACTTC. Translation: CASSHPPPYEQYF.

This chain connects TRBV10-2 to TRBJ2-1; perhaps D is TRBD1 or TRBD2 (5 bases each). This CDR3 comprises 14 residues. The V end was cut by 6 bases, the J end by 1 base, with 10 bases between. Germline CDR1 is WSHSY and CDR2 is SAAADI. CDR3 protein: CASSGDGSYNEQFF. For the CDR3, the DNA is TGCGCCAGCAGCGGGGACGGGTCCTACAATGAGCAGTTCTTC.

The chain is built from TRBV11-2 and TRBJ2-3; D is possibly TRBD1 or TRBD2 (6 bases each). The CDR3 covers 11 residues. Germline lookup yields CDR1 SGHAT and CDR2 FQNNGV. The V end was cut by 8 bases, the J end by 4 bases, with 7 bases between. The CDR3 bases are TGTGCCAGCGGGGGGCCAGATACGCAGTATTTT. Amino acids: CASGGPDTQYF. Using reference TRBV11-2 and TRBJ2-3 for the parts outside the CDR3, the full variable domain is EAGVAQSPRYKIIEKRQSVAFWCNPISGHATLYWYQQILGQGPKLLIQFQNNGVVDDSQLPKDRFSAERLKGVDSTLKIQPAKLEDSAVYLCASGGPDTQYFGPGTRLTVL.

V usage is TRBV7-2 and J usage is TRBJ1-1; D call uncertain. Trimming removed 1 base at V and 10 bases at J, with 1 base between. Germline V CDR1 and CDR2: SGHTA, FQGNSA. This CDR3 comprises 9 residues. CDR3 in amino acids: CASSLGAFF. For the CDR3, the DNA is TGTGCCAGCAGCTTAGGAGCTTTCTTT. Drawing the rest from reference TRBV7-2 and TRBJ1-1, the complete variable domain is GAGVSQSPSNKVTEKGKDVELRCDPISGHTALYWYRQSLGQGLEFLIYFQGNSAPDKSGLPSDRFSAERTGGSVSTLTIQRTQQEDSAVYLCASSLGAFFGQGTRLTVV.

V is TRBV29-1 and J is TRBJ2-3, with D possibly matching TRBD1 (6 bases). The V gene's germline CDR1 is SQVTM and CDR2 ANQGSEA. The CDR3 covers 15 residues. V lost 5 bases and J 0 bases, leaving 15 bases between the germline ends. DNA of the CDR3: TGCAGCGTTCCCCCGACAGGACCAAGCACAGATACGCAGTATTTT. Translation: CSVPPTGPSTDTQYF.

The CDR3 reads CASSERSAYNEQFF. The CDR3 bases are TGTGCCAGCAGTGAACGGTCAGCCTACAATGAGCAGTTCTTC. This rearrangement joins TRBV2 to TRBJ2-1, with D hard to call. The length of the CDR3 is 14 residues. Trimming removed 2 bases at V and 2 bases at J, with 7 bases between. Germline CDR1 and CDR2: SNHLY and FYNNEI.

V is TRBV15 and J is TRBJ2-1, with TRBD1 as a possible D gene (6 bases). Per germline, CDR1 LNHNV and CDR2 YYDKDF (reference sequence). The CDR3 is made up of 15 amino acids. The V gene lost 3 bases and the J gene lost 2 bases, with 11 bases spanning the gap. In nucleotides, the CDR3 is TGTGCCACCAGCAGCGACCGGGACACCTACAATGAGCAGTTCTTC. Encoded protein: CATSSDRDTYNEQFF.

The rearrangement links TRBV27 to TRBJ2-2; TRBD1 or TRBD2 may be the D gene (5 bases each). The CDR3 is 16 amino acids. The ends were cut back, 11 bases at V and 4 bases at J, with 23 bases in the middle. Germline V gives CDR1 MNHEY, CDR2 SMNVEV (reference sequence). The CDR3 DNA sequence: TGTGCCTCGTGGTCCGCCGCGGTGGGGGTCACCGGGGAGCTGTTTTTT. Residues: CASWSAAVGVTGELFF.

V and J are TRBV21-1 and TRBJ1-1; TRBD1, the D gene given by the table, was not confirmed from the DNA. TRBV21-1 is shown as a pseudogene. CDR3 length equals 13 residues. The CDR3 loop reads CARFRGRGTEAFF. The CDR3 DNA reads TGTGCCAGATTCAGGGGGCGAGGCACTGAAGCTTTCTTT.

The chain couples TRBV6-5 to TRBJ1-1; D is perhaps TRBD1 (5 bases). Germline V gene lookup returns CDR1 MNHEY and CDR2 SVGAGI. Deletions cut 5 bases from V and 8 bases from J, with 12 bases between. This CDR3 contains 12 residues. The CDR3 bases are TGTGCCAGCAGTGGGGGAGCAGCCGAAGCTTTCTTT. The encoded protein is CASSGGAAEAFF.

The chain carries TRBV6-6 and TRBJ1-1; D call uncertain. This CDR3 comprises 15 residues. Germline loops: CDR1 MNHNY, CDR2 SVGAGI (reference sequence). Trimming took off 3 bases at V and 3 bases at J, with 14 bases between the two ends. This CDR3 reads CASSYSSRGDTEAFF. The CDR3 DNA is TGTGCCAGCAGTTATTCATCCCGTGGGGACACTGAAGCTTTCTTT.

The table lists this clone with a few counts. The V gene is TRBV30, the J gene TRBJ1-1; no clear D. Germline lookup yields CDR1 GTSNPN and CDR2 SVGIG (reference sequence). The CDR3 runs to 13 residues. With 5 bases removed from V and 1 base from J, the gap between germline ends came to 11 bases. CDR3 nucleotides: TGTGCCTGGGCAGCGGGTCCGAACACTGAAGCTTTCTTT. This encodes CAWAAGPNTEAFF.

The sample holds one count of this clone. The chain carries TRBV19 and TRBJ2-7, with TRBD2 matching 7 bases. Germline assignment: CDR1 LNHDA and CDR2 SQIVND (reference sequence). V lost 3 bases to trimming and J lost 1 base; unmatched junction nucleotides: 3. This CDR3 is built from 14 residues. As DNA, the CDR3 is TGTGCCAGTAGTATCCGGGAGGTTTCCTACGAGCAGTACTTC. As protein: CASSIREVSYEQYF.

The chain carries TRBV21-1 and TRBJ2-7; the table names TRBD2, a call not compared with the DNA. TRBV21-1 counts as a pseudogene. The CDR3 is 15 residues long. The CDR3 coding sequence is TGTGCCAGCAGCAGGACTATACATCGTGGCGACGAGCAGTACTTC. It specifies CASSRTIHRGDEQYF.

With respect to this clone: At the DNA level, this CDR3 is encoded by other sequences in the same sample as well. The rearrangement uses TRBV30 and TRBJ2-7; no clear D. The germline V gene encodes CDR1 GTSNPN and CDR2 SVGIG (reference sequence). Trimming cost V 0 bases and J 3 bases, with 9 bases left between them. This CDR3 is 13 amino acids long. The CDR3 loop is CAWSVLPGYEQYF. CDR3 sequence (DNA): TGTGCCTGGAGTGTACTCCCAGGCTACGAGCAGTACTTC.

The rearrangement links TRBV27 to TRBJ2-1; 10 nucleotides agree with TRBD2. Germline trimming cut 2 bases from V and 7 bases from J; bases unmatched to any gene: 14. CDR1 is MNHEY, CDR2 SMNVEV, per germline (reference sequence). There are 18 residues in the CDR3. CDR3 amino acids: CASSLDPSGSGLGNEQFF. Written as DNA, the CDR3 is TGTGCCAGCAGTTTAGATCCTAGCGGGAGTGGCCTCGGAAATGAGCAGTTCTTC.

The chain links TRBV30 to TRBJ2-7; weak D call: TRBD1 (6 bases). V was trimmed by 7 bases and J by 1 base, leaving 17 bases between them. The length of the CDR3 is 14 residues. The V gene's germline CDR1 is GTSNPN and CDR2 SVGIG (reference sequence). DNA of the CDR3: TGTGCCTACGTGCCGACGGACAGTTCCTACGAGCAGTACTTC. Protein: CAYVPTDSSYEQYF.